This entry is about one T cell receptor (beta chain). What it binds is not known. This record belongs to a study of T cell responses to AZD1222 COVID-19 vaccine. The study's findings and limits: Donor demographics were predominantly white British with a female majority; clonal diversity may be underestimated. At baseline, just a handful of AZD1222 recipients tested seropositive. Without day 14 samples, only post-peak T cell repertoires were studied.

The method was immunoSEQ multiplex PCR; TCRdb's version includes in-frame clones alone and lacks a portion of them. The sample gives under 200,000 clones, more than 75% of which show up once; less than 3% is in the top ten. The source is an adult in good health. Sequencing used peripheral blood, obtained on day 0 of MenACWY control vaccination.

DNA of the CDR3: TGTGCCAGCCCCTCAAGTCGGCGGGGGACAGCCTCCTACAATGAGCAGTTCTTC. Amino acid sequence: CASPSSRRGTASYNEQFF. The genes are TRBV3-1 (or the pseudogene TRBV3-2) and TRBJ2-1, with D perhaps matching TRBD1 or TRBD2 (7 bases each). V lost 8 bases and J 0 bases, leaving 23 bases between the germline ends. Germline V CDR1 and CDR2: LGHDT, YNNKEL (reference sequence). There are 18 residues in the CDR3.